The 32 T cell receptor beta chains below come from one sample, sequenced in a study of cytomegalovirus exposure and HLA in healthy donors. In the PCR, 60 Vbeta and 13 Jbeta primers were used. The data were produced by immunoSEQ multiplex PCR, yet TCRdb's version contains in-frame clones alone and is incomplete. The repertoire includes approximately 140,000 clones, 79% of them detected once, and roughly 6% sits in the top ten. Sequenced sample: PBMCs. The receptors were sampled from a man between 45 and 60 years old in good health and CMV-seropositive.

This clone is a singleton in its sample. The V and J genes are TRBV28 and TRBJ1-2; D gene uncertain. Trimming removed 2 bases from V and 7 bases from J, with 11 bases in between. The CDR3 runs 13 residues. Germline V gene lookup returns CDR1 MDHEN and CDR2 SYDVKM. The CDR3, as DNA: TGTGCCAGCAGTTTAGCAGGAATCGGTGGCTACACCTTC. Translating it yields CASSLAGIGGYTF.

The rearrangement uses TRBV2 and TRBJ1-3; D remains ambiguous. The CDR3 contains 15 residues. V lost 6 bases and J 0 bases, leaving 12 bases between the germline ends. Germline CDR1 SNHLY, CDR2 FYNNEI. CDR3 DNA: TGTGCCAGCAGGAGGGAAACGCGCTCTGGAAACACCATATATTTT. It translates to CASRRETRSGNTIYF.

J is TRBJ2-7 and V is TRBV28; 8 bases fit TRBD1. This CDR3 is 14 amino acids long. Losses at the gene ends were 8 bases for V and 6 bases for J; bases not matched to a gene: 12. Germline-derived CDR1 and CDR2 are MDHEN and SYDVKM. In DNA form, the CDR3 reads TGTGCCAGCGGAAGGACAGGGTCGGAGGGCGAGCAGTACTTC. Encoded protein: CASGRTGSEGEQYF.

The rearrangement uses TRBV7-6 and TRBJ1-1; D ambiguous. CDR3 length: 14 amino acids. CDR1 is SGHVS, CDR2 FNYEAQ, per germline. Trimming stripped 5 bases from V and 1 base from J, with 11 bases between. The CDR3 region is CASSHPGENTEAFF. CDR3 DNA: TGTGCCAGCAGCCACCCGGGAGAGAACACTGAAGCTTTCTTT.

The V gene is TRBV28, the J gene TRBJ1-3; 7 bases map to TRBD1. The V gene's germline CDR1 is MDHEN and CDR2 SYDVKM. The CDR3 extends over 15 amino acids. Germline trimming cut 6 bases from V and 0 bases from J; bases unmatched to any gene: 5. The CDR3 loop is CASRRQGISGNTIYF. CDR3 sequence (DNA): TGTGCCAGCAGAAGACAGGGCATCTCTGGAAACACCATATATTTT.

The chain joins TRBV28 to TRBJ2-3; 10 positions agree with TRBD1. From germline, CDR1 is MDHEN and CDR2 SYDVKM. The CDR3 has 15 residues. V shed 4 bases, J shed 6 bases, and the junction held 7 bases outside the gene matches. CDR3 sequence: CASSSPGQGVDTQYF. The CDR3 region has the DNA TGTGCCAGCAGTTCACCCGGACAGGGGGTGGATACGCAGTATTTT.

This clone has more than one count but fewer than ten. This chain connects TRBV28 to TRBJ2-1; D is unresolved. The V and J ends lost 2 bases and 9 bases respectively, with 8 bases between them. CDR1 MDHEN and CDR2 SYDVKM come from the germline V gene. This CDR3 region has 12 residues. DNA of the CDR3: TGTGCCAGCAGTTTAATACGAGGTGAGCAGTTCTTC. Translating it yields CASSLIRGEQFF.

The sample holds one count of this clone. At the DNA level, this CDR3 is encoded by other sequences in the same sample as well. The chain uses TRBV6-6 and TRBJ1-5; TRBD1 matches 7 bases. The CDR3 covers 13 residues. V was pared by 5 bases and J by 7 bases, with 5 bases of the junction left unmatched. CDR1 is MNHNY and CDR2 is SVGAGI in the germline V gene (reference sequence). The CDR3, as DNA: TGTGCCAGCAGTAAAGGGGGCTACCAGCCCCAGCATTTT. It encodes CASSKGGYQPQHF.

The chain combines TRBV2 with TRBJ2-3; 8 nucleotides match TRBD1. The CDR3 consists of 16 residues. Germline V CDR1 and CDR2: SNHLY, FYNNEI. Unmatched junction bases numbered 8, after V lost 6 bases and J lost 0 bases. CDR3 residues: CASRGTGTGSTDTQYF. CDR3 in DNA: TGTGCCAGCAGGGGTACCGGGACAGGAAGCACAGATACGCAGTATTTT.

The CDR3 sequence is CASSYGQGNYGYTF. The CDR3 region has the DNA TGTGCCAGCAGTTACGGGCAGGGTAACTATGGCTACACCTTC. The V and J genes are TRBV6-6 and TRBJ1-2; D might be TRBD1 (5 bases). The V gene's germline CDR1 is MNHNY and CDR2 SVGAGI (reference sequence). This CDR3 is built from 14 residues. Trimming took 2 bases from V and 1 from J, leaving 8 bases between them.

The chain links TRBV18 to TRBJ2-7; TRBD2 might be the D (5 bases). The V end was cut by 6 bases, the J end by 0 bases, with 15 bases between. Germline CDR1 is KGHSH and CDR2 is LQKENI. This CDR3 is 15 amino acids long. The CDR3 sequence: CASSSGGISSYEQYF. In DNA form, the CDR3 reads TGTGCCAGCTCGTCAGGAGGTATAAGCTCCTACGAGCAGTACTTC.

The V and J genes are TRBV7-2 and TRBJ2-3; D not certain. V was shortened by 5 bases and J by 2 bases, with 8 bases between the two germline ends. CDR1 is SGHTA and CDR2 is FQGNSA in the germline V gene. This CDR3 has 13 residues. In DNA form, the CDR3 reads TGTGCCAGCAGCGCCTCTAACACAGATACGCAGTATTTT. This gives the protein CASSASNTDTQYF.

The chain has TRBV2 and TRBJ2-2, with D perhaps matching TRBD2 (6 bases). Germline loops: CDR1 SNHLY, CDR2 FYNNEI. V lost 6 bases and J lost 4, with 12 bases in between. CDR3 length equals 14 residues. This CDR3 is CASRPLGGTGELFF. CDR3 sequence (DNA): TGTGCCAGCAGGCCCCTGGGGGGCACCGGGGAGCTGTTTTTT.

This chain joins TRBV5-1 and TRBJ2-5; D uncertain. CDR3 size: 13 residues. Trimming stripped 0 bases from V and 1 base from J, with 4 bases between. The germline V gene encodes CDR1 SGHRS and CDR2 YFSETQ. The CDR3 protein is CASSLDSQETQYF. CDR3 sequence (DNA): TGCGCCAGCAGCTTGGACAGCCAAGAGACCCAGTACTTC.

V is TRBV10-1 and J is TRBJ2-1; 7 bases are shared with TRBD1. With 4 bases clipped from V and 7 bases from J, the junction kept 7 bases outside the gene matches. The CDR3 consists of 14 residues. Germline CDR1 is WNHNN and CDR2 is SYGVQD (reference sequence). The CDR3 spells CASSGQGVSNEQFF. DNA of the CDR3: TGCGCCAGCAGTGGACAGGGAGTCTCAAATGAGCAGTTCTTC.

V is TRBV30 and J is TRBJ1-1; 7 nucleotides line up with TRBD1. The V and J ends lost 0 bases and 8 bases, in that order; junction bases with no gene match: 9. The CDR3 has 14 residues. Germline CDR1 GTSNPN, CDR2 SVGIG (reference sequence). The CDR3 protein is CAWSVGTEGAEAFF. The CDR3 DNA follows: TGTGCCTGGAGTGTCGGGACAGAGGGGGCAGAAGCTTTCTTT.

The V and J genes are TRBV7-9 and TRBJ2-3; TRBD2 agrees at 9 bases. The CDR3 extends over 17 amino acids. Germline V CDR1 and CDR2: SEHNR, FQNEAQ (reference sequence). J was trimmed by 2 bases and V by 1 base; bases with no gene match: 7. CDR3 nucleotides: TGTGCCAGCAGCTTAGGGAATAGCGGGGGATACACAGATACGCAGTATTTT. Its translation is CASSLGNSGGYTDTQYF.

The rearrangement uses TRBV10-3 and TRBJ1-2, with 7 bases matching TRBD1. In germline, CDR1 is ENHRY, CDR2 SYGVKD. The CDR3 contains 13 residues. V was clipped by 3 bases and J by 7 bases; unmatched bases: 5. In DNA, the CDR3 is TGTGCCATCAGTGACCACGGACAGGTTGGCTACACCTTC. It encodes CAISDHGQVGYTF.

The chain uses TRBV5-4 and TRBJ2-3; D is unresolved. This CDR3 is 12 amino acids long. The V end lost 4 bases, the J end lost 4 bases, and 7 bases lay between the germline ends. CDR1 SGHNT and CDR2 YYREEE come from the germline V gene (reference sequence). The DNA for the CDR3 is TGTGCCAGCAGCCTCCGGGCAGATACGCAGTATTTT. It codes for CASSLRADTQYF.

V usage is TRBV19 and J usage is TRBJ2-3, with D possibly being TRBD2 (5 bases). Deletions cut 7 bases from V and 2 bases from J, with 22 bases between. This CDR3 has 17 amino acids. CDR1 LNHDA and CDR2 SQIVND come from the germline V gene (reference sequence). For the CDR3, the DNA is TGTGCCAGTACCACAACGTACCCCACCGGGATCACAGATACGCAGTATTTT. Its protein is CASTTTYPTGITDTQYF.

The CDR3 protein is CASSPSGRASTDTQYF. CDR3 DNA: TGCGCCAGCAGCCCTAGCGGGAGGGCCTCCACAGATACGCAGTATTTT. The genes are TRBV5-1 and TRBJ2-3, with 12 positions matching TRBD2. V was clipped by 4 bases and J by 2 bases; unmatched bases: 5. This CDR3 contains 16 residues. CDR1 and CDR2 from the germline V gene are SGHRS and YFSETQ.

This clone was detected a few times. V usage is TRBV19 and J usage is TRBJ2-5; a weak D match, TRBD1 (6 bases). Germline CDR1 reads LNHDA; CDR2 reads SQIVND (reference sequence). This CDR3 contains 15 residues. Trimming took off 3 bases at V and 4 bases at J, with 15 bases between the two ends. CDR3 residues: CASSMLGGIGETQYF. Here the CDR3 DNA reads TGTGCCAGTAGTATGCTAGGGGGTATAGGAGAGACCCAGTACTTC.

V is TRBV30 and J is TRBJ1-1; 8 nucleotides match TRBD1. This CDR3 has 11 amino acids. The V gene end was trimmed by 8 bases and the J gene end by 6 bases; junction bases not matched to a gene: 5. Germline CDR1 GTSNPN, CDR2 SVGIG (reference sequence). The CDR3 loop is CAVTGEAEAFF. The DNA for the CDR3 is TGTGCCGTGACAGGGGAGGCTGAAGCTTTCTTT.

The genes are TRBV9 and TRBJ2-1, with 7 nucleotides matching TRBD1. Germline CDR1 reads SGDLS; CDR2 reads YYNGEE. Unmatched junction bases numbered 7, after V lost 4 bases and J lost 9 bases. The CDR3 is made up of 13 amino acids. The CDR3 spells CASSPNRGGEQFF. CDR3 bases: TGTGCCAGCAGCCCCAACAGGGGCGGTGAGCAGTTCTTC.

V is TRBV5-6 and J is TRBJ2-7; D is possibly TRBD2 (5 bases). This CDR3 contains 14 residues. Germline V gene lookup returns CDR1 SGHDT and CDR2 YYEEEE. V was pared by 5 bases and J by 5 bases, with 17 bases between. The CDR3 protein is CASSLTGLYNEQYF. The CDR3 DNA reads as TGTGCCAGCAGTCTGACGGGGTTGTACAACGAGCAGTACTTC.

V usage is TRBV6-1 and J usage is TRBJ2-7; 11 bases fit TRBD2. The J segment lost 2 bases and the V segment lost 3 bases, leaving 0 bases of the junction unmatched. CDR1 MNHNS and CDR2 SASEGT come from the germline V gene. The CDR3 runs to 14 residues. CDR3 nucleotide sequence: TGTGCCAGCAGTGAGACTAGCGGGACCTACGAGCAGTACTTC. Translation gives CASSETSGTYEQYF.

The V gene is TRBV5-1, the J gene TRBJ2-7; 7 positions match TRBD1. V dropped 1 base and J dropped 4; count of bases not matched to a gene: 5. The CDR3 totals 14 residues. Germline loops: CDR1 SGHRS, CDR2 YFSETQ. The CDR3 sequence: CASSLSGQTYEQYF. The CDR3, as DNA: TGCGCCAGCAGCTTGTCGGGACAGACGTACGAGCAGTACTTC.

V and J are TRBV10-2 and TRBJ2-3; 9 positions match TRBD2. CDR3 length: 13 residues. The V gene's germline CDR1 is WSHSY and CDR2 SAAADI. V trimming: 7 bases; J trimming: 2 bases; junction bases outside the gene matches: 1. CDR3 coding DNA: TGCGCCAGCACTAGCGGGAACACAGATACGCAGTATTTT. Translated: CASTSGNTDTQYF.

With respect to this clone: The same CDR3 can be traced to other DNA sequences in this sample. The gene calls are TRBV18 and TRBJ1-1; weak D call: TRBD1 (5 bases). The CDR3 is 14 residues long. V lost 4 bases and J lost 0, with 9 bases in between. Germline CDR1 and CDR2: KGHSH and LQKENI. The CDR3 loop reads CASSLTEMNTEAFF. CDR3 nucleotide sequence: TGTGCCAGCTCACTGACAGAAATGAACACTGAAGCTTTCTTT.

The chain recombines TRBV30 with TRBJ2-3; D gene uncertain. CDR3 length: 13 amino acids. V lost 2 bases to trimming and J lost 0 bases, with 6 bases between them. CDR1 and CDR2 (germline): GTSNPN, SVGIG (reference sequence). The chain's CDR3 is CAWSTVSTDTQYF. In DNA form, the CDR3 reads TGTGCCTGGAGTACGGTTAGCACAGATACGCAGTATTTT.

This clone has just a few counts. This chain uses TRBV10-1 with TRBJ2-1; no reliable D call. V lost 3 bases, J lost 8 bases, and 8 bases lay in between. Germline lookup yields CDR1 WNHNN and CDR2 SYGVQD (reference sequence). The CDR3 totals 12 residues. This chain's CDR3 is CASSDSWHEQFF. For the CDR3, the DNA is TGCGCCAGCAGTGATTCTTGGCATGAGCAGTTCTTC.

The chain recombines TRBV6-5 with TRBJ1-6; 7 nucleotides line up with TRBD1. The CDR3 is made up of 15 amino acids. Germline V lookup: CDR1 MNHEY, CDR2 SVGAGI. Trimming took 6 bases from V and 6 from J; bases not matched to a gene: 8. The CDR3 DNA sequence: TGTGCCAGCAGCAGAGGGACAGCTCTTAATTCACCCCTCCACTTT. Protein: CASSRGTALNSPLHF.